The 31 T cell receptor beta chains in this list originate from one sample, sequenced in a study of lymphopenia after photon versus proton radiotherapy. The method was immunoSEQ multiplex PCR; TCRdb's version includes in-frame clones alone and lacks a portion of them. The sample has 75,000 to 90,000 clones, 80% to 90% seen once; the top ten hold roughly 1.4%. The sequenced sample was peripheral blood, obtained from a patient treated with proton-based radiotherapy. These TCRs come from a man in his fifties or sixties with pancreatic cancer.

The V gene is TRBV4-3, the J gene TRBJ1-1; 9 bases are a match to TRBD1. This CDR3 has 17 amino acids. Germline trimming cut 3 bases from V and 3 bases from J; bases unmatched to any gene: 11. In germline, CDR1 is LGHNA, CDR2 YSLEER. The CDR3 DNA follows: TGCGCCAGCAGCCAGATTAGGGGAGACAGGGGGGACACTGAAGCTTTCTTT. This translates into CASSQIRGDRGDTEAFF.

This chain links TRBV5-1 with TRBJ2-7, with D maybe TRBD2 (5 bases). The CDR3 spans 13 residues. Germline CDR1 and CDR2: SGHRS and YFSETQ. The ends were cut back, 0 bases at V and 6 bases at J, with 10 bases in the middle. CDR3 coding DNA: TGCGCCAGCAGCTTGGACCCGGGAATCGAGCAGTACTTC. Translated: CASSLDPGIEQYF.

This clone appeared a single time. This sequence joins TRBV28 and TRBJ2-7; D is undetermined. V was trimmed by 5 bases and J by 0 bases, leaving 5 bases between them. The CDR3 totals 12 residues. Germline assignment: CDR1 MDHEN and CDR2 SYDVKM. DNA for the CDR3: TGTGCCAGCAGTCTCAGCTCCTACGAGCAGTACTTC. Translation gives CASSLSSYEQYF.

CDR3 amino acids: CASMVEQGYNQPQHF. The CDR3, as DNA: TGTGCCAGCATGGTCGAACAGGGATACAATCAGCCCCAGCATTTT. V gene TRBV2 combines with J gene TRBJ1-5, with D possibly matching TRBD1 (6 bases). This CDR3 region has 15 residues. The V end was cut by 7 bases, the J end by 3 bases, with 16 bases between. Germline V lookup: CDR1 SNHLY, CDR2 FYNNEI.

This chain joins TRBV4-1 and TRBJ2-3, with 8 bases lining up with TRBD2. The CDR3 is made up of 16 amino acids. CDR1 MGHRA and CDR2 YSYEKL come from the germline V gene. With V trimmed by 0 bases and J by 4 bases, 6 bases remained unmatched. CDR3 amino acids: CASSQESAGVSDTQYF. The DNA for the CDR3 is TGCGCCAGCAGCCAAGAGTCAGCGGGAGTATCAGATACGCAGTATTTT.

The rearrangement links TRBV5-4 to TRBJ2-7; 9 bases are shared with TRBD2. With 3 bases clipped from V and 2 bases from J, the junction kept 3 bases outside the gene matches. CDR3 length: 14 residues. CDR1 and CDR2 (germline): SGHNT, YYREEE (reference sequence). The CDR3 loop is CASSSRGRAYEQYF. The CDR3 nucleotides read TGTGCCAGCAGCTCACGCGGGAGGGCCTACGAGCAGTACTTC. The complete variable domain, with remaining parts taken from reference TRBV5-4 and TRBJ2-7, reads ETGVTQSPTHLIKTRGQQVTLRCSSQSGHNTVSWYQQALGQGPQFIFQYYREEENGRGNFPPRFSGLQFPNYSSELNVNALELDDSALYLCASSSRGRAYEQYFGPGTRLTVT.

The chain couples TRBV2 to TRBJ2-4; weak D call: TRBD2 (6 bases). This CDR3 contains 13 residues. Germline V lookup: CDR1 SNHLY, CDR2 FYNNEI. The ends were cut back, 10 bases at V and 4 bases at J, with 14 bases in the middle. The DNA for the CDR3 is TGTGCCACCTCTCCCGGGACTAAAAACATTCAGTACTTC. Protein sequence: CATSPGTKNIQYF.

The chain uses TRBV5-1 and TRBJ1-1; perhaps TRBD1 as D (5 bases). Deletions cut 4 bases from V and 1 base from J, with 11 bases between. CDR1 is SGHRS, CDR2 YFSETQ, per germline. This CDR3 region has 14 residues. This CDR3 is CASSQGGTNTEAFF. For the CDR3, the DNA is TGCGCCAGCAGCCAGGGCGGAACGAACACTGAAGCTTTCTTT. Looking up the rest from reference TRBV5-1 and TRBJ1-1 gives the full variable domain: KAGVTQTPRYLIKTRGQQVTLSCSPISGHRSVSWYQQTPGQGLQFLFEYFSETQRNKGNFPGRFSGRQFSNSRSEMNVSTLELGDSALYLCASSQGGTNTEAFFGQGTRLTVV.

This clone was detected once. The CDR3 nucleotides read TGTGCCAGTAGTATAGCCCAGGGGGCGGACTTCTATGGCTACACCTTC. This sequence encodes CASSIAQGADFYGYTF. The chain joins TRBV19 to TRBJ1-2; 8 bases match TRBD1. The germline V gene encodes CDR1 LNHDA and CDR2 SQIVND (reference sequence). With V trimmed by 1 base and J by 4 bases, 8 bases remained unmatched. This CDR3 is 16 amino acids long.

The CDR3 DNA reads as TGTGCCAGCACCGGACGAGGGGCGAGGCAAGAGACCCAGTACTTC. Translation gives CASTGRGARQETQYF. This chain uses TRBV28 with TRBJ2-5; D may correspond to TRBD1 or TRBD2 (5 bases each). CDR3 length: 15 amino acids. CDR1 and CDR2 (germline): MDHEN, SYDVKM. The V end lost 7 bases, the J end lost 2 bases, and 17 bases lay between the germline ends.

In nucleotides, the CDR3 is TGTGCCTACACACCCTGGGGGGGCTACACCTTC. Its protein product is CAYTPWGGYTF. The chain is built from TRBV30 and TRBJ1-2; possibly TRBD1 for D (5 bases). Trimming took off 7 bases at V and 8 bases at J, with 14 bases between the two ends. This CDR3 has 11 residues. Germline V gives CDR1 GTSNPN, CDR2 SVGIG (reference sequence).

The rearrangement uses TRBV11-1 and TRBJ1-1; no definite D call. Germline V gene lookup returns CDR1 SGHAT and CDR2 FQDESV (reference sequence). Deletions cut 4 bases from V and 6 bases from J, with 12 bases between. The CDR3 spans 13 residues. The CDR3: CASSSRLGSEAFF. The DNA of the CDR3 is TGTGCCAGCAGCTCGAGACTGGGTTCTGAAGCTTTCTTT.

This chain joins TRBV2 and TRBJ2-7; D is perhaps TRBD1 or TRBD2 (5 bases each). Trimming took 6 bases from V and 7 from J, leaving 13 bases between them. The CDR3 spans 12 residues. The V gene's germline CDR1 is SNHLY and CDR2 FYNNEI. The CDR3: CASRGDVREQYF. DNA for the CDR3: TGTGCCAGCAGGGGGGACGTTCGAGAGCAGTACTTC.

This rearrangement joins TRBV4-3 to TRBJ2-1; 9 bases line up with TRBD2. With V trimmed by 0 bases and J by 8 bases, 8 bases remained unmatched. Germline V lookup: CDR1 LGHNA, CDR2 YSLEER. This CDR3 spans 16 amino acids. The CDR3 spells CASSQDGLAGRYEQFF. CDR3 DNA: TGCGCCAGCAGCCAAGATGGCCTAGCGGGACGGTATGAGCAGTTCTTC.

The J gene is TRBJ1-1, the V gene TRBV5-4; D unclear. V was clipped by 0 bases and J by 1 base, with 10 bases between them. The CDR3 sequence is 15 residues long. Germline V CDR1 and CDR2: SGHNT, YYREEE (reference sequence). CDR3 coding DNA: TGTGCCAGCAGCTTGGGCATCCGGTGGAACACTGAAGCTTTCTTT. Translated: CASSLGIRWNTEAFF.

The chain combines TRBV6-5 with TRBJ1-1; maybe TRBD1 (5 bases). Germline lookup yields CDR1 MNHEY and CDR2 SVGAGI. V was trimmed by 6 bases and J by 0 bases, leaving 11 bases between them. The CDR3 runs 14 residues. The CDR3 region is CASSLHRMNTEAFF. CDR3 DNA: TGTGCCAGCAGCCTCCACAGGATGAACACTGAAGCTTTCTTT.

CDR3 region: CASSLGESGGTEAFF. For the CDR3, the DNA is TGTGCCAGCAGCTTAGGGGAGTCTGGGGGCACTGAAGCTTTCTTT. The chain employs TRBV11-2 and TRBJ1-1, with D tentatively TRBD1 (5 bases). This CDR3 comprises 15 residues. V was clipped by 1 base and J by 4 bases, with 13 bases between them. In germline, CDR1 is SGHAT, CDR2 FQNNGV. The full variable domain, rest sourced from reference TRBV11-2 and TRBJ1-1, is EAGVAQSPRYKIIEKRQSVAFWCNPISGHATLYWYQQILGQGPKLLIQFQNNGVVDDSQLPKDRFSAERLKGVDSTLKIQPAKLEDSAVYLCASSLGESGGTEAFFGQGTRLTVV.

This clone was seen a handful of times. The CDR3 protein is CATSRDQGQEQFF. The CDR3, as DNA: TGTGCCACCAGCAGAGATCAGGGGCAGGAGCAGTTCTTC. This sequence joins TRBV15 and TRBJ2-1; tentatively, D is TRBD1 (6 bases). V lost 0 bases to trimming and J lost 10 bases, with 10 bases between them. Germline values: CDR1 LNHNV, CDR2 YYDKDF (reference sequence). The CDR3 contains 13 residues.

This chain connects TRBV28 to TRBJ2-7, with 9 bases aligning to TRBD1. Germline V gives CDR1 MDHEN, CDR2 SYDVKM. The CDR3 covers 15 residues. The V and J ends lost 2 bases and 5 bases, in that order; junction bases with no gene match: 7. The CDR3 bases are TGTGCCAGCAGTTTAGGGGGGACAGGGAACCACGAGCAGTACTTC. Residues: CASSLGGTGNHEQYF.

This chain uses TRBV7-2 with TRBJ2-2, with D tentatively TRBD1 (6 bases). Germline V gene lookup returns CDR1 SGHTA and CDR2 FQGNSA. Deletions cut 2 bases from V and 4 bases from J, with 8 bases between. CDR3 length: 14 residues. In DNA form, the CDR3 reads TGTGCCAGCAGCTTAACAGGGAGCACCGGGGAGCTGTTTTTT. Translating it yields CASSLTGSTGELFF.

The genes are TRBV29-1 and TRBJ2-5; D uncertain. V was cut by 4 bases and J by 0 bases, with 12 bases left in between. Germline V gene lookup returns CDR1 SQVTM and CDR2 ANQGSEA. CDR3 size: 14 residues. The DNA for the CDR3 is TGCAGCGTTGCCAATTCCTCGTACCAAGAGACCCAGTACTTC. Translation gives CSVANSSYQETQYF.

This clone appeared once. The CDR3 loop is CASSLTQGIYEQYF. CDR3 bases: TGTGCCAGCAGTTTGACACAGGGGATCTACGAGCAGTACTTC. The J gene is TRBJ2-7, the V gene TRBV7-9; TRBD1 matches 7 bases. The CDR3 spans 14 residues. V lost 6 bases and J lost 3; bases outside the gene matches: 8. From germline, CDR1 is SEHNR and CDR2 FQNEAQ (reference sequence).

The chain couples TRBV7-8 to TRBJ2-3, with D possibly matching TRBD2 (6 bases). CDR3 length: 17 amino acids. V lost 5 bases, J lost 2 bases, and 20 bases lay in between. CDR1 is SGHVS and CDR2 is FQNEAQ in the germline V gene. The CDR3 nucleotides are TGTGCCAGCAGCCGAACGGGCGGGACCTTGGACACAGATACGCAGTATTTT. It yields the protein CASSRTGGTLDTDTQYF. Complete variable domain (other parts from reference TRBV7-8 and TRBJ2-3): GAGVSQSPRYKVAKRGQDVALRCDPISGHVSLFWYQQALGQGPEFLTYFQNEAQLDKSGLPSDRFFAERPEGSVSTLKIQRTQQEDSAVYLCASSRTGGTLDTDTQYFGPGTRLTVL.

This clone was seen only once. The chain couples TRBV28 to TRBJ1-2; the D is unclear. The CDR3 has 15 residues. V lost 2 bases to trimming and J lost 5 bases, with 15 bases between them. The germline gives CDR1 MDHEN, CDR2 SYDVKM. DNA of the CDR3: TGTGCCAGCAGTTTAAGGCGCGGAGGTGGGTATGGCTACACCTTC. It codes for CASSLRRGGGYGYTF.

The rearrangement uses TRBV5-4 and TRBJ2-3; 11 bases are a match to TRBD2. The CDR3 loop spans 14 amino acids. Trimming removed 2 bases from V and 5 bases from J; junction bases left unmatched: 1. Germline V gene sequence: CDR1 SGHNT, CDR2 YYREEE (reference sequence). The CDR3 bases are TGTGCCAGCAGCTTTAGCGGGAGGGGAGATACGCAGTATTTT. Translated: CASSFSGRGDTQYF.

The chain combines TRBV4-1 with TRBJ1-1; no definite D call. V lost 1 base and J lost 3, with 15 bases in between. The length of the CDR3 is 16 residues. Germline V gene data show CDR1 as MGHRA and CDR2 as YSYEKL. The CDR3 nucleotides read TGCGCCAGCAGCCAAGGCGGGTTGATGGAGTACACTGAAGCTTTCTTT. It encodes CASSQGGLMEYTEAFF.

V and J are TRBV5-1 and TRBJ1-4; D uncertain. In germline, CDR1 is SGHRS, CDR2 YFSETQ. This CDR3 spans 14 amino acids. The V end was cut by 1 base, the J end by 0 bases, with 4 bases between. CDR3 residues: CASSLWATNEKLFF. Here the CDR3 DNA reads TGCGCCAGCAGCTTGTGGGCAACTAATGAAAAACTGTTTTTT.

In this sample, this clone turned up once. This chain links TRBV7-9 with TRBJ1-3; D is unclear. This CDR3 is built from 14 residues. Trimming took 3 bases from V and 4 from J, leaving 10 bases between them. Per the germline V gene, CDR1 is SEHNR and CDR2 is FQNEAQ (reference sequence). CDR3 residues: CASSLSVPGNTIYF. The CDR3 coding sequence is TGTGCCAGCAGCTTGTCCGTTCCCGGAAACACCATATATTTT.

The chain is built from TRBV7-3 and TRBJ2-7; 9 bases match TRBD1. The CDR3 is made up of 13 amino acids. The junction had 5 bases not matched to a gene; V was cut back by 5 bases and J by 6 bases. Germline CDR1 reads SGHTA; CDR2 reads FQGTGA. CDR3 sequence: CASSPKGQGEQYF. The CDR3, as DNA: TGTGCCAGCAGCCCTAAGGGACAGGGCGAGCAGTACTTC. Full variable domain (remainder filled in from reference TRBV7-3 and TRBJ2-7): GAGVSQTPSNKVTEKGKYVELRCDPISGHTALYWYRQSLGQGPEFLIYFQGTGAADDSGLPNDRFFAVRPEGSVSTLKIQRTERGDSAVYLCASSPKGQGEQYFGPGTRLTVT.

The rearrangement uses TRBV7-3 and TRBJ2-1, with TRBD2 matching over 9 bases. Unmatched junction bases numbered 7, after V lost 5 bases and J lost 2 bases. The V gene's germline CDR1 is SGHTA and CDR2 FQGTGA. The CDR3 covers 16 residues. CDR3 nucleotide sequence: TGTGCCAGCAGCGAGGGGTTAGCGGGAGCCTACAATGAGCAGTTCTTC. It codes for CASSEGLAGAYNEQFF. Drawing the rest from reference TRBV7-3 and TRBJ2-1, the complete variable domain is GAGVSQTPSNKVTEKGKYVELRCDPISGHTALYWYRQSLGQGPEFLIYFQGTGAADDSGLPNDRFFAVRPEGSVSTLKIQRTERGDSAVYLCASSEGLAGAYNEQFFGPGTRLTVL.

This clone was found once. This chain uses TRBV28 with TRBJ2-7; D might be TRBD2 (6 bases). This CDR3 is built from 15 residues. Germline CDR1 reads MDHEN; CDR2 reads SYDVKM. Trimming cost V 3 bases and J 1 base, with 13 bases left between them. The CDR3 spells CASSFTGTGSYEQYF. The CDR3 coding sequence is TGTGCCAGCAGTTTTACCGGGACTGGGTCCTACGAGCAGTACTTC.